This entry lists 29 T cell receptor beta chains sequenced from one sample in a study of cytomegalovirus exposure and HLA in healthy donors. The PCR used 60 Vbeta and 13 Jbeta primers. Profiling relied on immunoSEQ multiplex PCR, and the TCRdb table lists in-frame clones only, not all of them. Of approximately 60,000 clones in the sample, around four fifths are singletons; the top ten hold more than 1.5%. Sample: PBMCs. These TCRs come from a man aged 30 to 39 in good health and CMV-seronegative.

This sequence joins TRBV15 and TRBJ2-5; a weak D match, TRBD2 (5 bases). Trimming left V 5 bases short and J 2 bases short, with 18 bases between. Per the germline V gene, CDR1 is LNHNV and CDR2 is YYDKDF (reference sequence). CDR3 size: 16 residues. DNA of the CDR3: TGTGCCACCAGCCGGGGTTCTGTCACCGCACAAGAGACCCAGTACTTC. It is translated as CATSRGSVTAQETQYF. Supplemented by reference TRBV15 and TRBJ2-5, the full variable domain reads DAMVIQNPRYQVTQFGKPVTLSCSQTLNHNVMYWYQQKSSQAPKLLFHYYDKDFNNEADTPDNFQSRRPNTSFCFLDIRSPGLGDTAMYLCATSRGSVTAQETQYFGPGTRLLVL.

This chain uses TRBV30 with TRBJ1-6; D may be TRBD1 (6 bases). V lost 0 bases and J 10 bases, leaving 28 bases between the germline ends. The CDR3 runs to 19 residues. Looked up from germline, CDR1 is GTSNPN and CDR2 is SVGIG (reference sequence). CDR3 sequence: CAWSVALFGNFDRLSPLHF. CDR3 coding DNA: TGTGCCTGGAGTGTAGCTCTCTTTGGGAACTTCGACAGGCTGTCACCCCTCCACTTT.

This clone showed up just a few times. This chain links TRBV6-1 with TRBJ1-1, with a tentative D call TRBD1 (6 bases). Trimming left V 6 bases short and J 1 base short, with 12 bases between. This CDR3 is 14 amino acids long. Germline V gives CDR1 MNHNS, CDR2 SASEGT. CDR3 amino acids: CASRRARGNTEAFF. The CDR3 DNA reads TGTGCCAGCAGGAGGGCCAGGGGGAACACTGAAGCTTTCTTT.

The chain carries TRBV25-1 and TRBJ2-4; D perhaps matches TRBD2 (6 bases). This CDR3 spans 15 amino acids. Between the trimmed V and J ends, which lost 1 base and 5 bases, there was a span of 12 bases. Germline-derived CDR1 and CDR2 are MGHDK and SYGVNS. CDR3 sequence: CASSELGTQENIQYF. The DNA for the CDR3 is TGTGCCAGCAGTGAATTAGGGACTCAAGAAAACATTCAGTACTTC. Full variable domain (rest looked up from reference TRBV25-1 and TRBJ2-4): EADIYQTPRYLVIGTGKKITLECSQTMGHDKMYWYQQDPGMELHLIHYSYGVNSTEKGDLSSESTVSRIRTEHFPLTLESARPSHTSQYLCASSELGTQENIQYFGAGTRLSVL.

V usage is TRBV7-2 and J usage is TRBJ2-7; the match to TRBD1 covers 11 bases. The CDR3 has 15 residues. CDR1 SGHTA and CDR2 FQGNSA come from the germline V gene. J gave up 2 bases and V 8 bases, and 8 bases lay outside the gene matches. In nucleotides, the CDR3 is TGTGCCAGCGCGCTTAAGGGACAGGGGGCCTACGAGCAGTACTTC. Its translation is CASALKGQGAYEQYF. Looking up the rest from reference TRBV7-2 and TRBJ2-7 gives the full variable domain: GAGVSQSPSNKVTEKGKDVELRCDPISGHTALYWYRQSLGQGLEFLIYFQGNSAPDKSGLPSDRFSAERTGGSVSTLTIQRTQQEDSAVYLCASALKGQGAYEQYFGPGTRLTVT.

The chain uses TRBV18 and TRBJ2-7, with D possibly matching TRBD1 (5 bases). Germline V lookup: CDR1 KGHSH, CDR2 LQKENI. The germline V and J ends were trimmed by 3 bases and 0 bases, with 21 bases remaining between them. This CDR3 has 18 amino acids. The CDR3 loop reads CASSPMGQVVESSYEQYF. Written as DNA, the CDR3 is TGTGCCAGCTCACCCATGGGGCAGGTCGTGGAGAGCTCCTACGAGCAGTACTTC.

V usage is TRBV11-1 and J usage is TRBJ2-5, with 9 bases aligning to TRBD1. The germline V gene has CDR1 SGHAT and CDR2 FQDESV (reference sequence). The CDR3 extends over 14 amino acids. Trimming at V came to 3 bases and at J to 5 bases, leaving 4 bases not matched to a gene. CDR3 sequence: CASSFTGGAETQYF. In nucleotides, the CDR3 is TGTGCCAGCAGCTTTACAGGGGGCGCCGAGACCCAGTACTTC.

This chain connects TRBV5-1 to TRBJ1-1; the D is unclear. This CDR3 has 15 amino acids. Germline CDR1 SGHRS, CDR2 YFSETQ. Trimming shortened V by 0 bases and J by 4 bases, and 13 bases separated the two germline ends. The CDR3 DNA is TGCGCCAGCAGCTTGGTAGAGGCGAGTAGCACTGAAGCTTTCTTT. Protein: CASSLVEASSTEAFF.

This chain's CDR3 is CATSRDPFDNEQFF. CDR3 nucleotide sequence: TGTGCCACCAGCAGAGACCCATTTGACAATGAGCAGTTCTTC. The V gene is TRBV15, the J gene TRBJ2-1, with no clear D. V was trimmed by 0 bases and J by 5 bases, leaving 8 bases between them. Germline assignment: CDR1 LNHNV and CDR2 YYDKDF (reference sequence). The CDR3 extends over 14 amino acids.

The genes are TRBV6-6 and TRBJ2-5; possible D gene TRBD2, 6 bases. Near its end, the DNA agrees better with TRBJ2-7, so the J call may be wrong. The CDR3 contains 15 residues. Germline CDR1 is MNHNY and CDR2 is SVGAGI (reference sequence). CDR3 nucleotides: TGTGCCAGCACCCCGGGCGGGGCAGTTTACTACGAGCAGTACTTC. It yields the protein CASTPGGAVYYEQYF.

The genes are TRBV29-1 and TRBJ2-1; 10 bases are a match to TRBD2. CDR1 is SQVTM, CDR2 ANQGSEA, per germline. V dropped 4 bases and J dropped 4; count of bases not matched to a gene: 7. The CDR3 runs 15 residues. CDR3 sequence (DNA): TGCAGCGTTGTGCCTAGCGGGGGAGGTTACAATGAGCAGTTCTTC. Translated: CSVVPSGGGYNEQFF.

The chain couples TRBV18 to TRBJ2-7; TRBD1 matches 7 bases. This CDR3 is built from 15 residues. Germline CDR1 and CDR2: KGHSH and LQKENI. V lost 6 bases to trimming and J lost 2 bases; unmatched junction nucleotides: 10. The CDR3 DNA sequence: TGTGCCAGCTCCCCTGCACCGGGACAGCCCTACGAGCAGTACTTC. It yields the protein CASSPAPGQPYEQYF.

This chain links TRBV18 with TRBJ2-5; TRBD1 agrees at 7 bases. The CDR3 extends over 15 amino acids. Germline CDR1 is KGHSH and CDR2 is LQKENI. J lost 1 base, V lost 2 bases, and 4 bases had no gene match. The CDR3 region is CASSPNRGPQETQYF. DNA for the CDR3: TGTGCCAGCTCACCAAACAGGGGCCCCCAAGAGACCCAGTACTTC.

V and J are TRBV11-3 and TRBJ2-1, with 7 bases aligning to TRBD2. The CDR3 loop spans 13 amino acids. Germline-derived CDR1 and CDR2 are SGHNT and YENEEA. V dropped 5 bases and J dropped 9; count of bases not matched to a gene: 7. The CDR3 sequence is CASSLGLLGEQFF. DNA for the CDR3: TGTGCCAGCAGCCTGGGACTATTAGGTGAGCAGTTCTTC. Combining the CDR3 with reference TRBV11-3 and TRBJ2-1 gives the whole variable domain EAGVVQSPRYKIIEKKQPVAFWCNPISGHNTLYWYLQNLGQGPELLIRYENEEAVDDSQLPKDRFSAERLKGVDSTLKIQPAELGDSAVYLCASSLGLLGEQFFGPGTRLTVL.

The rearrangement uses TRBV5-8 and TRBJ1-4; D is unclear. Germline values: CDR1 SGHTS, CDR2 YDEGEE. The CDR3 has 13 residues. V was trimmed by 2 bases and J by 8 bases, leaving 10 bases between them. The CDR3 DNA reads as TGTGCCAGCAGCTTATCGATCCAGGAAAAACTGTTTTTT. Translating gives CASSLSIQEKLFF. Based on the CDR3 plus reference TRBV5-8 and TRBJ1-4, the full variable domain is EAGVTQSPTHLIKTRGQQATLRCSPISGHTSVYWYQQALGLGLQFLLWYDEGEERNRGNFPPRFSGRQFPNYSSELNVNALELEDSALYLCASSLSIQEKLFFGSGTQLSVL.

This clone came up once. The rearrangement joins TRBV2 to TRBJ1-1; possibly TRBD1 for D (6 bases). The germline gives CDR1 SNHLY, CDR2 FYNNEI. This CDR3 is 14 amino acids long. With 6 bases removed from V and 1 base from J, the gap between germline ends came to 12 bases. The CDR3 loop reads CASRDLQGNTEAFF. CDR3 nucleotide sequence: TGTGCCAGCAGGGATTTACAGGGGAACACTGAAGCTTTCTTT. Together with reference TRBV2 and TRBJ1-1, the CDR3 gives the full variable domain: EPEVTQTPSHQVTQMGQEVILRCVPISNHLYFYWYRQILGQKVEFLVSFYNNEISEKSEIFDDQFSVERPDGSNFTLKIRSTKLEDSAMYFCASRDLQGNTEAFFGQGTRLTVV.

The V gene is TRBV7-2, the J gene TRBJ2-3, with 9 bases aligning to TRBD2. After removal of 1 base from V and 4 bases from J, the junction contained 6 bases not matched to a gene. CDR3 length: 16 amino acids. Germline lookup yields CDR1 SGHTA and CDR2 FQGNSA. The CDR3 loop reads CASSLGGTSYPDTQYF. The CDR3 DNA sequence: TGTGCCAGCAGCTTAGGGGGGACTAGCTATCCAGATACGCAGTATTTT. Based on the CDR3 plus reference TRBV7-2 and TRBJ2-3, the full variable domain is GAGVSQSPSNKVTEKGKDVELRCDPISGHTALYWYRQSLGQGLEFLIYFQGNSAPDKSGLPSDRFSAERTGGSVSTLTIQRTQQEDSAVYLCASSLGGTSYPDTQYFGPGTRLTVL.

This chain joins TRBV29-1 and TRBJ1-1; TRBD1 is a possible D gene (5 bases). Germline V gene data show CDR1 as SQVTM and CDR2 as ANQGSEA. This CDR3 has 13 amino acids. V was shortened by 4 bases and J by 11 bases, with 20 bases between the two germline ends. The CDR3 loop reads CSVGTGTGGGAFF. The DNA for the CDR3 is TGCAGCGTTGGTACCGGGACGGGCGGGGGGGCTTTCTTT.

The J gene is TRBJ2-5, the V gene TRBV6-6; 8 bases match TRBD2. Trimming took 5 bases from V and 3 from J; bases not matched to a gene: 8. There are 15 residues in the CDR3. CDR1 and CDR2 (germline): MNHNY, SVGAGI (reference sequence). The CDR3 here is CASSAEGLGEETQYF. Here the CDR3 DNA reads TGTGCCAGCAGTGCCGAGGGACTAGGAGAAGAGACCCAGTACTTC.

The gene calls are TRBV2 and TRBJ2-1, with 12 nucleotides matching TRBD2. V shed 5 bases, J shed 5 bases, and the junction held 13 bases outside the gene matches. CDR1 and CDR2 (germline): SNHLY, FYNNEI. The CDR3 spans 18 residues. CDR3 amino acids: CASSQRLAGEGGNNEQFF. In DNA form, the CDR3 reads TGTGCCAGCAGTCAAAGACTAGCGGGAGAAGGAGGAAACAATGAGCAGTTCTTC.

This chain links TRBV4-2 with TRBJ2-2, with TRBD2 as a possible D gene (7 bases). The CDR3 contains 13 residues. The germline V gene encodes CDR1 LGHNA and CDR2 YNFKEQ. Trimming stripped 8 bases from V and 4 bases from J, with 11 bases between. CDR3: CASGGGPTGELFF. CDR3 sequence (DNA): TGTGCCAGCGGGGGGGGGCCCACCGGGGAGCTGTTTTTT.

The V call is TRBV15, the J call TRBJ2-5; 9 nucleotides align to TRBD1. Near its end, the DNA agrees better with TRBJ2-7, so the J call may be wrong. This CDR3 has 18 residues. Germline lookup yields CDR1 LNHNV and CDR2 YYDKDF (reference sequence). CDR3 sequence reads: CATSRGGTGNQRRYEQYF. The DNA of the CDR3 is TGTGCCACCAGCAGAGGCGGGACAGGGAACCAACGTCGGTACGAGCAGTACTTC.

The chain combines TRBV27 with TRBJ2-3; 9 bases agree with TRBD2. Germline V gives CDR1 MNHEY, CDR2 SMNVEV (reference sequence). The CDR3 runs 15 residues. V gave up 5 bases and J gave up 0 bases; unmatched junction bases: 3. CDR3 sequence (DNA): TGTGCCAGCAGTGCTAGCGGGACTAGCACAGATACGCAGTATTTT. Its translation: CASSASGTSTDTQYF.

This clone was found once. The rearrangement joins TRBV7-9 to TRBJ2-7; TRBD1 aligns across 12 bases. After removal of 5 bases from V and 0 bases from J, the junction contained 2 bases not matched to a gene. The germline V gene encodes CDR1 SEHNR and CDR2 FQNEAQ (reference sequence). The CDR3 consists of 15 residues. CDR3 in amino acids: CASSRDRGLSYEQYF. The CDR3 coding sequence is TGTGCCAGCAGCCGGGACAGGGGGCTCTCCTACGAGCAGTACTTC.

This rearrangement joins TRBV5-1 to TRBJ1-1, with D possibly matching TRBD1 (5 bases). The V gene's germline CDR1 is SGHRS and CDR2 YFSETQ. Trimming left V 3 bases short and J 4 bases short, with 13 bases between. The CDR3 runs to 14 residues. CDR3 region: CASSSVLGATEAFF. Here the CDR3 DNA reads TGCGCCAGCAGCTCTGTGCTTGGGGCCACTGAAGCTTTCTTT.

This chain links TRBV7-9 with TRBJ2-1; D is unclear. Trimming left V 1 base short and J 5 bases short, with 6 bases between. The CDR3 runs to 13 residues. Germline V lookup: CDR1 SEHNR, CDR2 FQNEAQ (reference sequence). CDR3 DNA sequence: TGTGCCAGCAGCTTAGGAGTCCACAATGAGCAGTTCTTC. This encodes CASSLGVHNEQFF. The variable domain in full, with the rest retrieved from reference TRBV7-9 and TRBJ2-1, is DTGVSQNPRHKITKRGQNVTFRCDPISEHNRLYWYRQTLGQGPEFLTYFQNEAQLEKSRLLSDRFSAERPKGSFSTLEIQRTEQGDSAMYLCASSLGVHNEQFFGPGTRLTVL.

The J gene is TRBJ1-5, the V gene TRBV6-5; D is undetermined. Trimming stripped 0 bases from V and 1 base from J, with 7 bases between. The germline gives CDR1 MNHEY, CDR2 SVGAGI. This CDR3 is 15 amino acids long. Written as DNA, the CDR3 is TGTGCCAGCAGTTACTCCCCCAGGAGCAATCAGCCCCAGCATTTT. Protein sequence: CASSYSPRSNQPQHF.

This chain's CDR3 is CASSYPGQGSYEQYV. The CDR3, as DNA: TGTGCCAGCAGCTACCCGGGACAGGGATCCTACGAGCAGTACGTC. V usage is TRBV6-6 and J usage is TRBJ2-7; 9 bases line up with TRBD1. The germline V gene has CDR1 MNHNY and CDR2 SVGAGI (reference sequence). V lost 6 bases to trimming and J lost 1 base; unmatched junction nucleotides: 7. The CDR3 is 15 residues long.

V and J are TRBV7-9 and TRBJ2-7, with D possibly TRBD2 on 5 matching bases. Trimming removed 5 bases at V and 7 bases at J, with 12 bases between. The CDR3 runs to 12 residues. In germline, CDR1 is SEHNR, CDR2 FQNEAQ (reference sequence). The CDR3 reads CASSTSPGEQYF. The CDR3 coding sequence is TGTGCCAGCAGCACCTCACCGGGAGAGCAGTACTTC.